These 5 T cell receptor beta chains share one sample of origin, sequenced in a study of shared clonotypes between healthy human individuals. CD45RO-negative CD8 cells positively selected for CCR7 made up the naive population, which excluded terminally differentiated effector memory CD45RA+ cells. Sequencing was performed with immunoSEQ multiplex PCR; in TCRdb, only in-frame clones are kept and a portion is missing. The data show 2 million to 2.5 million clones, roughly 95% seen once. Sequencing used naive CD8+ T cells sorted from blood. The receptor source for this set is a man aged 18 to 29 in good health.

This chain links TRBV5-1 with TRBJ2-7; 12 positions match TRBD1. The CDR3 is made up of 14 amino acids. J was trimmed by 7 bases and V by 4 bases; bases with no gene match: 6. Germline V lookup: CDR1 SGHRS, CDR2 YFSETQ. As DNA, the CDR3 is TGCGCCAGCAGCCCGGGACAGGGGGCGCTTGAGCAGTACTTC. This codes for CASSPGQGALEQYF.

On this clone itself: Other DNA variants within this sample encode the same CDR3. The chain is built from TRBV28 and TRBJ2-7, with 7 bases lining up with TRBD1. CDR1 and CDR2 from the germline V gene are MDHEN and SYDVKM. The CDR3 loop spans 14 amino acids. J lost 0 bases, V lost 6 bases, and 5 bases had no gene match. This CDR3 reads CASSLTGSSYEQYF. The CDR3, as DNA: TGTGCCAGCAGCTTGACAGGGAGCTCCTACGAGCAGTACTTC.

The chain employs TRBV7-2 and TRBJ2-7, with 8 nucleotides matching TRBD1. V dropped 5 bases and J dropped 3; count of bases not matched to a gene: 3. The CDR3 length is 13 residues. Germline loops: CDR1 SGHTA, CDR2 FQGNSA. In DNA, the CDR3 is TGTGCCAGCAGCGTTGGACAGGGCTACGAGCAGTACTTC. Amino acid sequence: CASSVGQGYEQYF. Using reference TRBV7-2 and TRBJ2-7 for the parts outside the CDR3, the full variable domain is GAGVSQSPSNKVTEKGKDVELRCDPISGHTALYWYRQSLGQGLEFLIYFQGNSAPDKSGLPSDRFSAERTGGSVSTLTIQRTQQEDSAVYLCASSVGQGYEQYFGPGTRLTVT.

A single count supports this clone. Other DNA sequences in the sample encode the same CDR3. The chain uses TRBV2 and TRBJ1-1; 8 nucleotides match TRBD1. Germline V gene lookup returns CDR1 SNHLY and CDR2 FYNNEI. CDR3 size: 15 residues. V lost 2 bases, J lost 2 bases, and 4 bases stayed unmatched. The CDR3 sequence is CASSERTGLNTEAFF. The CDR3 DNA reads TGTGCCAGCAGTGAAAGGACAGGGCTTAACACTGAAGCTTTCTTT.

This chain uses TRBV5-6 with TRBJ2-7; D is possibly TRBD1 (6 bases). The V gene's germline CDR1 is SGHDT and CDR2 YYEEEE. Trimming shortened V by 3 bases and J by 6 bases, and 13 bases separated the two germline ends. This CDR3 is built from 13 residues. The chain's CDR3 is CASSSGVASEQYF. The CDR3 DNA follows: TGTGCCAGCAGCTCAGGGGTCGCCAGCGAGCAGTACTTC.